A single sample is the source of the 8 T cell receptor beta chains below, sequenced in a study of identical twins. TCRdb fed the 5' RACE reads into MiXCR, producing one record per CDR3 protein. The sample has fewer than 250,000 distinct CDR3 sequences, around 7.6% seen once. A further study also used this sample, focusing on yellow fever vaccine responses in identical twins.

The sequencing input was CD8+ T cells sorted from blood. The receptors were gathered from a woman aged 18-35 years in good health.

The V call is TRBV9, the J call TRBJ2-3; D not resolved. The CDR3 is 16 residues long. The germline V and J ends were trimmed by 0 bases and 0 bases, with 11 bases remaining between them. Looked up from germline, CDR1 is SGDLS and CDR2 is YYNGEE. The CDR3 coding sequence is TGTGCCAGCAGCGTAGGAAGCTTCCCCAGCACAGATACGCAGTATTTT. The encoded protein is CASSVGSFPSTDTQYF.

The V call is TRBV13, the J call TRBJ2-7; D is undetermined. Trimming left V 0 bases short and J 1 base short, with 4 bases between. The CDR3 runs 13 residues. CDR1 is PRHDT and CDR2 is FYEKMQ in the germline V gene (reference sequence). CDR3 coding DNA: TGTGCCAGCAGCTTAGGTAATTCCTACGAGCAGTACGTC. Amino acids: CASSLGNSYEQYV.

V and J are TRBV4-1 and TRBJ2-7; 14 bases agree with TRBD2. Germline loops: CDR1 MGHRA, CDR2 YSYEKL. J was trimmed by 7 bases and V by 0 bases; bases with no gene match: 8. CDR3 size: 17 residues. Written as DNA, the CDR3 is TGCGCCAGCAGCCAAGACCCAGGGACTAGCGGGAGCGTTGAGCAGTACTTC. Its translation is CASSQDPGTSGSVEQYF.

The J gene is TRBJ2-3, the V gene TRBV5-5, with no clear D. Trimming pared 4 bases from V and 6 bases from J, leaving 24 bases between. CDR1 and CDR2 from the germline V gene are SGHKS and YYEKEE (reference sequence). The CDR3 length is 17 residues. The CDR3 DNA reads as TGTGCCAGCAGCGATCTGATGTCGGGCCTAAGATCTGATACGCAGTATTTT. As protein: CASSDLMSGLRSDTQYF.

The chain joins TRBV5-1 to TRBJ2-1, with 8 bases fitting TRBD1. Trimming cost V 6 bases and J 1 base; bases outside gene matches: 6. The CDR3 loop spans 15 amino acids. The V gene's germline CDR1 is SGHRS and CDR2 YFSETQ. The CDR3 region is CASTTRQGSYNEQFF. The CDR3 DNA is TGCGCCAGCACGACGAGACAGGGGTCCTACAATGAGCAGTTCTTC.

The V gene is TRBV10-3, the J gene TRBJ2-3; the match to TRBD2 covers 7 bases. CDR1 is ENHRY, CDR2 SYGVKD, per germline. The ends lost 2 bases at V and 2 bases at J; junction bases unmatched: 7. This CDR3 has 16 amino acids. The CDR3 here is CAISETGREITDTQYF. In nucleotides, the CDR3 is TGTGCCATCAGTGAGACTGGGCGGGAGATCACAGATACGCAGTATTTT.

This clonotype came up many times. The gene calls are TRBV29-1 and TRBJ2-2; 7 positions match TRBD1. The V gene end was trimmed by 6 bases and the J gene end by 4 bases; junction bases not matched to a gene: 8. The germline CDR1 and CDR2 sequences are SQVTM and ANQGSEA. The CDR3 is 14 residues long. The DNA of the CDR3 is TGCAGCGTCGACAGGGAAGGCTTCACCGGGGAGCTGTTTTTT. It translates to CSVDREGFTGELFF.

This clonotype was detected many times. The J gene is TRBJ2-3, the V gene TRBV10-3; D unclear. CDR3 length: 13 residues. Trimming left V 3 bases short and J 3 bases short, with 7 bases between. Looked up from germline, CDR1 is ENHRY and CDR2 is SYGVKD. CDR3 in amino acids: CAISEKETDTQYF. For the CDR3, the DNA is TGTGCCATCAGTGAAAAGGAGACAGATACGCAGTATTTT.